Listed below are T cell receptor beta chains from one sample, sequenced in a study of CD8+ T cells in alopecia areata. Profiling relied on immunoSEQ multiplex PCR, and the TCRdb table lists in-frame clones only, not all of them. The table lists 90,000 to 100,000 clones, roughly two fifths of them singletons. Sequencing was done on a sample of CD4+ T cells sorted from blood. These receptors all stem from a human donor with alopecia areata. Each CDR3 is given with its conserved first and last residue. Fields, in order: J gene, V gene, D gene, clone size, CDR3 DNA, CDR3 protein. D genes are given only for firm matches. Not every row has a clone size; where given, it reads once, few, many or a size class.

J gene: TRBJ2-6
V gene: TRBV6-6
D gene: .
clone size: .
CDR3 DNA: TGTGCCAGCAGTTCCCTCATATCTGGGGCCAACGTCCTGACTTTC
CDR3 protein: CASSSLISGANVLTF

J gene: TRBJ2-6
V gene: TRBV7-9
D gene: TRBD1
clone size: few
CDR3 DNA: TGTGCCAGCAGCTTGGGGGACAGCAACGTCCTGACTTTC
CDR3 protein: CASSLGDSNVLTF

J gene: TRBJ2-7
V gene: TRBV5-6
D gene: .
clone size: few
CDR3 DNA: TGTGCCAGCAGCACGGGACACGGACTCTACGAGCAGTACTTC
CDR3 protein: CASSTGHGLYEQYF

J gene: TRBJ2-6
V gene: TRBV5-1
D gene: .
clone size: .
CDR3 DNA: TGCGCCAGCAGCTCTGGGGCCAACGTCCTGACTTTC
CDR3 protein: CASSSGANVLTF

J gene: TRBJ1-1
V gene: TRBV5-1
D gene: TRBD1
clone size: .
CDR3 DNA: TGCGCCAGCAGCTTGGCCGGGACAGGGGGCACTGAAGCTTTCTTT
CDR3 protein: CASSLAGTGGTEAFF

J gene: TRBJ2-1
V gene: TRBV5-1
D gene: .
clone size: few
CDR3 DNA: TGCGCCAGCAGCTTGGAGCGGATAAACAATGAGCAGTTCTTC
CDR3 protein: CASSLERINNEQFF

J gene: TRBJ2-7
V gene: TRBV7-2
D gene: TRBD1
clone size: .
CDR3 DNA: TGTGCCAGCAGCCAACGGGACAGCTACTACGAGCAGTACTTC
CDR3 protein: CASSQRDSYYEQYF

J gene: TRBJ1-1
V gene: TRBV12-5
D gene: .
clone size: .
CDR3 DNA: TGTGCTAGTGGTTTGCAGGGATCGACTGAAGCTTTCTTT
CDR3 protein: CASGLQGSTEAFF

J gene: TRBJ1-1
V gene: TRBV5-1
D gene: TRBD1
clone size: few
CDR3 DNA: TGCGCCAGCCGGACAGGGGGAATAAGGAACACTGAAGCTTTCTTT
CDR3 protein: CASRTGGIRNTEAFF

J gene: TRBJ2-3
V gene: TRBV28
D gene: .
clone size: few
CDR3 DNA: TGTGCCAGCAGTCAAACCACCCTAGCGTACAGGACAGATACGCAGTATTTT
CDR3 protein: CASSQTTLAYRTDTQYF

J gene: TRBJ2-5
V gene: TRBV25-1
D gene: TRBD1
clone size: few
CDR3 DNA: TGTGCCAGCAGTGAAACCTGGACAGGGATGTGGACCCAGTACTTC
CDR3 protein: CASSETWTGMWTQYF

J gene: TRBJ2-5
V gene: TRBV15
D gene: .
clone size: few
CDR3 DNA: TGTGCCACCAGCAGAGATATCCCGGAGACCCAGTACTTC
CDR3 protein: CATSRDIPETQYF

J gene: TRBJ1-2
V gene: TRBV30
D gene: .
clone size: .
CDR3 DNA: TGTGCCTGGGGCATTGGGGAAGGCTACACCTTC
CDR3 protein: CAWGIGEGYTF

J gene: TRBJ2-1
V gene: TRBV29-1
D gene: .
clone size: .
CDR3 DNA: TGCAGCGTTGCGGGAATTGGAAGCTCCTACAATGAGCAGTTCTTC
CDR3 protein: CSVAGIGSSYNEQFF

J gene: TRBJ2-7
V gene: TRBV7-9
D gene: .
clone size: .
CDR3 DNA: TGTGCCAGCAGCTTACTTTTTGTGGCAACCTACGAGCAGTACTTC
CDR3 protein: CASSLLFVATYEQYF

J gene: TRBJ2-1
V gene: TRBV28
D gene: TRBD1
clone size: .
CDR3 DNA: TGTGCCAGCAGTTTATTATTCCGGACTGAAGGGACAGGTAATGAGCAGTTCTTC
CDR3 protein: CASSLLFRTEGTGNEQFF

J gene: TRBJ2-5
V gene: TRBV11-2
D gene: .
clone size: few
CDR3 DNA: TGTGCCAGCAGCTTAAGTCATTCTCGGGGCCAAGAGACCCAGTACTTC
CDR3 protein: CASSLSHSRGQETQYF